What follows is one T cell receptor beta chain and its context. CDR1 LNHDA and CDR2 SQIVND come from the germline V gene (reference sequence). V lost 7 bases, J lost 6 bases, and 10 bases lay in between. The CDR3 extends over 12 amino acids. Authors' analysis steps: Amplification of reference gene primers was used by the study to estimate nucleated cell counts. Libraries were prepared by immunoSEQ multiplex PCR; TCRdb keeps only in-frame clonotypes and omits some of them. V and J calls and clone size follow that table, whereas D and trimming were derived from the DNA. The sample consists of 35,000 or so clones, approximately 86% of them appearing once. The record originates from a study of blood T cell repertoires in COVID-19.

This sequence was found in a man in his 70s with acute or convalescent COVID-19. The chain couples TRBV19 to TRBJ1-5; D might be TRBD1 (6 bases). The source material was peripheral blood. The CDR3 loop is CASKRGGQPQHF. The CDR3 DNA reads TGTGCCAGTAAGAGGGGGGGTCAGCCCCAGCATTTT.